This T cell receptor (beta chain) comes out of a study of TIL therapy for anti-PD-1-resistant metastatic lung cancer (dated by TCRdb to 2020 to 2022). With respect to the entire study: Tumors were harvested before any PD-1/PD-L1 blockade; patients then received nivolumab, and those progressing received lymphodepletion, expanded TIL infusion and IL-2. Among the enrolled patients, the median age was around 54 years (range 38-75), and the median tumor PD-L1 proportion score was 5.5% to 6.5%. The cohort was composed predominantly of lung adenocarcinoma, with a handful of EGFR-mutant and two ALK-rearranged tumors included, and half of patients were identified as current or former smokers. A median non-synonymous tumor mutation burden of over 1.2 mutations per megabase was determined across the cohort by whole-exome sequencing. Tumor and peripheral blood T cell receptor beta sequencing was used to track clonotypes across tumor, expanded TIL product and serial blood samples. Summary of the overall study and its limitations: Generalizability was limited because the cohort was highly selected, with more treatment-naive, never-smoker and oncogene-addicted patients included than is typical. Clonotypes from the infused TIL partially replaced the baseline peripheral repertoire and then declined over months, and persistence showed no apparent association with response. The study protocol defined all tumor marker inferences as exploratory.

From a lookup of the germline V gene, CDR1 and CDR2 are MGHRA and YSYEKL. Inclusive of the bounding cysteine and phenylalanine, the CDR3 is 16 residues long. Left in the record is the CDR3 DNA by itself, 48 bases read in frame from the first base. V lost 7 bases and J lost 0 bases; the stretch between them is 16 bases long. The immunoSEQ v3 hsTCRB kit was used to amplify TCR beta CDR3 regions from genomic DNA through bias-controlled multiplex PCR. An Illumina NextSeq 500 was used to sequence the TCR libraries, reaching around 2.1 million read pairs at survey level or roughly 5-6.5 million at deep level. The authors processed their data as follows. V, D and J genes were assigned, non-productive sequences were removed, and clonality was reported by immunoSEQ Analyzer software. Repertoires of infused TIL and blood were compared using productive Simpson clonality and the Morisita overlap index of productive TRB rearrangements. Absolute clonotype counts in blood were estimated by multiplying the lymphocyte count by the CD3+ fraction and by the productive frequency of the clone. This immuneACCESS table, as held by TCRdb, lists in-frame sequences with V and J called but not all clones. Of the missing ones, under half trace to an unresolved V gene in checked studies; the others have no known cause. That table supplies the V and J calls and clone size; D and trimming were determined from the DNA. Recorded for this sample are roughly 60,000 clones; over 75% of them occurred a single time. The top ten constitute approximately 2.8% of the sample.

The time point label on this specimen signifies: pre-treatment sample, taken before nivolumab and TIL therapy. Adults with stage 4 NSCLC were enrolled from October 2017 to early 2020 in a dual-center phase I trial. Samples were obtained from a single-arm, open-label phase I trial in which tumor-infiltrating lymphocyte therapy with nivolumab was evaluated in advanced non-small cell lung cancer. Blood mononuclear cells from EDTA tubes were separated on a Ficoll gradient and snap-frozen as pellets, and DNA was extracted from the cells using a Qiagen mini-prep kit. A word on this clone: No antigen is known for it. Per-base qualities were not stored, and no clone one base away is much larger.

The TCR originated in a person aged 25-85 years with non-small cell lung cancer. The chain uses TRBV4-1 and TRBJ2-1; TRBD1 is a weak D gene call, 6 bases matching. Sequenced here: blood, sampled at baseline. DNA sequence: TGCGCCAGCACAGAAACCGGGACATACTCCTACAATGAGCAGTTCTTC. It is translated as CASTETGTYSYNEQFF.